Below are 8 T cell receptor beta chains sequenced from a single sample in a study of shared clonotypes between healthy human individuals. Sequenced by immunoSEQ multiplex PCR; TCRdb stores in-frame clones only, minus some. The sample carries about 520,000 clones, 78% recorded once. Sequencing input: PBMCs. These receptors were collected from a woman aged 35 to 49 in good health. Some clones in this sample may be carry-over from other donors' samples.

The V and J genes are TRBV28 and TRBJ2-5; no firm D call. V lost 4 bases, J lost 5 bases, and 11 bases lay in between. This CDR3 region has 13 residues. The V gene's germline CDR1 is MDHEN and CDR2 SYDVKM. The CDR3 loop reads CASSSPWVETQYF. The CDR3 DNA follows: TGTGCCAGCAGTTCCCCCTGGGTGGAGACCCAGTACTTC.

The table lists this clone with a few counts. The CDR3 spells CASRAPDTISYEQYF. The CDR3 coding sequence is TGTGCCAGCAGGGCTCCAGACACGATTTCCTACGAGCAGTACTTC. This rearrangement joins TRBV2 to TRBJ2-7, with D unresolved. This CDR3 region has 15 residues. Trimming took 6 bases from V and 1 from J, leaving 16 bases between them. CDR1 is SNHLY, CDR2 FYNNEI, per germline.

The J gene is TRBJ2-7, the V gene TRBV19; no definite D call. Looked up from germline, CDR1 is LNHDA and CDR2 is SQIVND (reference sequence). CDR3 length: 15 residues. The ends were cut back, 5 bases at V and 0 bases at J, with 14 bases in the middle. For the CDR3, the DNA is TGTGCCAGTAGTTCGGGCAGGCAAGCCTCCTACGAGCAGTACTTC. This translates into CASSSGRQASYEQYF. Full variable domain (missing parts from reference TRBV19 and TRBJ2-7): DGGITQSPKYLFRKEGQNVTLSCEQNLNHDAMYWYRQDPGQGLRLIYYSQIVNDFQKGDIAEGYSVSREKKESFPLTVTSAQKNPTAFYLCASSSGRQASYEQYFGPGTRLTVT.

V usage is TRBV5-1 and J usage is TRBJ2-2; D not resolved. The germline V gene has CDR1 SGHRS and CDR2 YFSETQ. This CDR3 spans 15 amino acids. Trimming cost V 4 bases and J 2 bases, with 12 bases left between them. Written as DNA, the CDR3 is TGCGCCAGCAGCCCTCAAAACAGAAACACCGGGGAGCTGTTTTTT. Translation: CASSPQNRNTGELFF.

The chain uses TRBV2 and TRBJ1-1; D is perhaps TRBD1 (5 bases). The CDR3 runs to 13 residues. Germline V gene data show CDR1 as SNHLY and CDR2 as FYNNEI. V lost 6 bases to trimming and J lost 5 bases, with 13 bases between them. CDR3 sequence reads: CASSQGIWTEAFF. CDR3 DNA: TGTGCCAGCAGCCAGGGTATATGGACTGAAGCTTTCTTT.

The gene calls are TRBV4-1 and TRBJ2-4; the D is unclear. The CDR3 has 12 residues. CDR1 and CDR2 from the germline V gene are MGHRA and YSYEKL. V lost 3 bases to trimming and J lost 9 bases, with 9 bases between them. The DNA of the CDR3 is TGCGCCAGCAGCCAGCCAATGGGCATTCAGTACTTC. Amino acid sequence: CASSQPMGIQYF.

This sequence joins TRBV7-3 and TRBJ2-1; 10 bases fit TRBD2. The V gene end was trimmed by 4 bases and the J gene end by 4 bases; junction bases not matched to a gene: 7. CDR1 is SGHTA and CDR2 is FQGTGA in the germline V gene. The CDR3 contains 16 residues. The CDR3 region is CASSWGPSGSYNEQFF. The CDR3 bases are TGTGCCAGCAGCTGGGGGCCTAGCGGGAGTTACAATGAGCAGTTCTTC. The complete variable domain, with remaining parts taken from reference TRBV7-3 and TRBJ2-1, reads GAGVSQTPSNKVTEKGKYVELRCDPISGHTALYWYRQSLGQGPEFLIYFQGTGAADDSGLPNDRFFAVRPEGSVSTLKIQRTERGDSAVYLCASSWGPSGSYNEQFFGPGTRLTVL.

Regarding this clone: The sample holds other DNA sequences that translate to the same CDR3. The chain carries TRBV6-5 and TRBJ1-1; TRBD1 is a possible D gene (5 bases). Germline V gives CDR1 MNHEY, CDR2 SVGAGI. With 0 bases removed from V and 4 bases from J, the gap between germline ends came to 9 bases. The CDR3 runs 14 residues. The CDR3 DNA reads TGTGCCAGCAGTTACTCGAGGGGAGTCACTGAAGCTTTCTTT. Protein sequence: CASSYSRGVTEAFF.